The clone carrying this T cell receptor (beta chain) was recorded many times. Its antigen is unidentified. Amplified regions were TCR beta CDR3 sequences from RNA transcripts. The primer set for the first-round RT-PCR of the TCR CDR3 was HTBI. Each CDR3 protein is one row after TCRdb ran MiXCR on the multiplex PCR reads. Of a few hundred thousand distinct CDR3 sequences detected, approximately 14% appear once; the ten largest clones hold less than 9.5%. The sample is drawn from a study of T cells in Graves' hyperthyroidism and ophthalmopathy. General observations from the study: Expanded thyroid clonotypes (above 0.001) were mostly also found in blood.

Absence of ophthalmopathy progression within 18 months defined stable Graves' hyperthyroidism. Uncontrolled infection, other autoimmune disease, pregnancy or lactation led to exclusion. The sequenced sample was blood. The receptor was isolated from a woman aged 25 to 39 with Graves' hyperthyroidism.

CDR3 nucleotides: TGCAGCGTTGAATCGGGGGGAAACACCATATATTTT. Amino acid sequence: CSVESGGNTIYF. This chain joins TRBV29-1 and TRBJ1-3; D is undetermined. The germline V gene has CDR1 SQVTM and CDR2 ANQGSEA. This CDR3 is 12 amino acids long. The V gene lost 2 bases and the J gene lost 4 bases, with 6 bases spanning the gap. Filled out from reference TRBV29-1 and TRBJ1-3, the complete variable domain reads SAVISQKPSRDICQRGTSLTIQCQVDSQVTMMFWYRQQPGQSLTLIATANQGSEATYESGFVIDKFPISRPNLTFSTLTVSNMSPEDSSIYLCSVESGGNTIYFGEGSWLTVV.